This is a list of T cell receptor beta chains from one sample in a study of blood T cell repertoires in COVID-19. The assay was immunoSEQ multiplex PCR, and TCRdb's table has in-frame clones only and misses some. The sample yields about 440,000 clones, 90% seen once. Sequenced input: PBMCs or T cells enriched from blood (not recorded which). Every receptor here comes from a man aged 18 to 29 who had recovered from COVID-19. Each CDR3 is given with its conserved first and last residue. The D gene is left open where the match is weak. Only part of the rows carry a size: once, few, many, or a class if the clone is expanded.

>TRBV3-1/TRBV3-2|NA|TRBD1|TRBJ1-6
TGTGCCAGCAGCCCCATGGACAGGGGGCTAAGTTCACCCCTCCACTTT
CASSPMDRGLSSPLHF
>TRBV7-2|NA|NA|TRBJ1-1
TGTGCCAGCAGCTCCCCGAGACAGCTTAAAGCTTTCTTT
CASSSPRQLKAFF
>TRBV18|NA|NA|TRBJ1-4
TGTGCCAGCTCACCCCAGGGGATGACGATCGGGGAAAAACTGTTTTTT
CASSPQGMTIGEKLFF
>TRBV10-1|NA|TRBD2|TRBJ2-3
TGCGCCAGCAGTGAGGGCGGGGGTGCAGATACGCAGTATTTT
CASSEGGGADTQYF
>TRBV4-1|NA|TRBD1|TRBJ1-4
TGCGCCAGCAGCCAGGGACAGGGTGCAACTAATGAAAAACTGTTTTTT
CASSQGQGATNEKLFF
>TRBV5-4|NA|TRBD2|TRBJ2-7
TGTGCCAGCACCCGGGAGGGAGGGGGGCACCGAGAGCAGTACTTC
CASTREGGGHREQYF
>TRBV29-1|NA|NA|TRBJ1-3
TGCAGCGTGATACGCAGGGATCATGGAAACACCATATATTTT
CSVIRRDHGNTIYF
>TRBV11-3|NA|TRBD1|TRBJ2-3
TGTGCCAGCAGCGGGACAGAGAACACAGATACGCAGTATTTT
CASSGTENTDTQYF
>TRBV20-1|NA|NA|TRBJ2-7
TGCAGTGCTAGTTCGGAGCGCTCCCCCTACGAGCAGTACTTC
CSASSERSPYEQYF
>TRBV24-1|NA|TRBD2|TRBJ2-2
TGTGCCACCGGGACTAGCGGGACCGGGGAGCTGTTTTTT
CATGTSGTGELFF
>TRBV27|NA|TRBD2|TRBJ2-7
TGTGCCAGCAGTACCAGACTAGCGGGGGCCTACGAGCAGTACTTC
CASSTRLAGAYEQYF
>TRBV29-1|NA|TRBD1|TRBJ1-2
TGCAGCATAACAGGGGGGCCTAACTATGGCTACACCTTC
CSITGGPNYGYTF
>TRBV11-2|NA|TRBD1|TRBJ1-5
TGTGCCAGCAGCAGAACAGGGGGCGATCAGCCCCAGCATTTT
CASSRTGGDQPQHF
>TRBV5-1|NA|NA|TRBJ1-6
TGCGCCAGCAGCTTGAACAGGGAGTTTAATTCACCCCTCCACTTT
CASSLNREFNSPLHF
>TRBV3-1/TRBV3-2|NA|TRBD1|TRBJ1-2
TGTGCCAGCAGCCCAGGGGGGACGTACGGAGCCTCCTATGGCTACACCTTC
CASSPGGTYGASYGYTF
>TRBV19|NA|NA|TRBJ1-2
TGTGCCAGCAGAGATAGGGGGACAAATTATGGCTACACCTTC
CASRDRGTNYGYTF
>TRBV10-1|NA|NA|TRBJ1-5
TGCGCCAGCTCAGGGATCGGCAATCAGCCCCAGCATTTT
CASSGIGNQPQHF
>TRBV15|NA|NA|TRBJ1-5
TGTGCCACCTCCCTCCAGGGGTATCAGCCCCAGCATTTT
CATSLQGYQPQHF
>TRBV5-1|once|NA|TRBJ2-5
TGCGCCAGCAGCTTTCAGGGGCGTAATCAAGAGACCCAGTACTTC
CASSFQGRNQETQYF
>TRBV7-2|NA|NA|TRBJ1-5
TGTGCCAGCAGACGGAGAGTCGGGAAGACGAATCAGCCCCAGCATTTT
CASRRRVGKTNQPQHF
>TRBV5-6|NA|NA|TRBJ1-6
TGTGCCAGCAGCTTGCTGGCAGGGACCTATAATTCACCCCTCCACTTT
CASSLLAGTYNSPLHF
>TRBV4-2|NA|TRBD2|TRBJ2-7
TGTGCCAGCAGCCAAGGGCTAGCGGGAGGTACCTACGAGCAGTACTTC
CASSQGLAGGTYEQYF